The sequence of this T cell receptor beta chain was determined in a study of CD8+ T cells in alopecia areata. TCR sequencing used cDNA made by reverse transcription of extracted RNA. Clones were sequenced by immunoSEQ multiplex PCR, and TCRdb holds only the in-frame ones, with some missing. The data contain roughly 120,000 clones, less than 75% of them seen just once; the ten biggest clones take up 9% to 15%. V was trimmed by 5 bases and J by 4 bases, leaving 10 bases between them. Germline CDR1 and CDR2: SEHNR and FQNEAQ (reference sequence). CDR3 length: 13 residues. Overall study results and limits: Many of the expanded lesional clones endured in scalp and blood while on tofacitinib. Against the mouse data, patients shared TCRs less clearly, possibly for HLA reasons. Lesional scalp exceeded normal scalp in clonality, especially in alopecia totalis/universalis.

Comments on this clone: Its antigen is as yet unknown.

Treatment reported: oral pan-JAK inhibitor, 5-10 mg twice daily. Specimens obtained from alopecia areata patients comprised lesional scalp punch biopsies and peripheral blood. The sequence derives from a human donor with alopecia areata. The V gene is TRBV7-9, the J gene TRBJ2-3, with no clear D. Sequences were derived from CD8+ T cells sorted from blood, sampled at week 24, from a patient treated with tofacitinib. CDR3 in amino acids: CASSQPLADTQYF. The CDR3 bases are TGTGCCAGCAGCCAACCCTTGGCAGATACGCAGTATTTT.